A single sample is the source of the 9 T cell receptor beta chains below, sequenced in a study of shared clonotypes between healthy human individuals. Clones were read by immunoSEQ multiplex PCR, and TCRdb kept only the in-frame ones, dropping some. The sample shows 470,000 or so clones, approximately 81% of them seen only once. Sequencing was performed on PBMCs. The receptor set was obtained from a woman between 40 and 55 years old in good health. Some clones in this sample may be carry-over from other donors' samples.

A few counts support this clone. This chain connects TRBV19 to TRBJ2-5; 12 positions agree with TRBD2. Judging by the DNA end, TRBJ2-7 fits better; the J call may be wrong. Germline values: CDR1 LNHDA, CDR2 SQIVND (reference sequence). This CDR3 spans 15 amino acids. The CDR3: CASRLTSGGSYEQYF. CDR3 DNA: TGTGCCAGTAGACTGACTAGCGGGGGCTCCTACGAGCAGTACTTC.

The chain has TRBV27 and TRBJ2-1; 11 bases are a match to TRBD2. The V gene's germline CDR1 is MNHEY and CDR2 SMNVEV (reference sequence). The CDR3 consists of 14 residues. Trimming removed 5 bases from V and 6 bases from J; junction bases left unmatched: 3. In nucleotides, the CDR3 is TGTGCCAGCAGTCGACTAGCGGGATTCAATGAGCAGTTCTTC. Translating gives CASSRLAGFNEQFF.

The rearrangement links TRBV15 to TRBJ2-4, with unresolved D. Germline-derived CDR1 and CDR2 are LNHNV and YYDKDF (reference sequence). V lost 2 bases to trimming and J lost 5 bases, with 13 bases between them. The CDR3 is made up of 15 amino acids. The CDR3, as DNA: TGTGCCACCAGCAGATTTAAGTATGCGGAAAACATTCAGTACTTC. Translated, it gives CATSRFKYAENIQYF.

CDR3 residues: CAWSEPPGSSNQPQHF. CDR3 DNA sequence: TGTGCCTGGAGTGAACCACCGGGCAGTAGCAATCAGCCCCAGCATTTT. The rearrangement joins TRBV30 to TRBJ1-5; D is ambiguous. This CDR3 is built from 16 residues. Germline lookup yields CDR1 GTSNPN and CDR2 SVGIG (reference sequence). Trimming left V 1 base short and J 0 bases short, with 13 bases between.

The chain employs TRBV4-1 and TRBJ2-7, with D uncertain. The CDR3 consists of 15 residues. V shed 1 base and J shed 2 bases, with 12 bases lying between them. Germline CDR1 is MGHRA and CDR2 is YSYEKL. CDR3 residues: CASSQGPTGPYEQYF. In DNA form, the CDR3 reads TGCGCCAGCAGCCAAGGTCCGACTGGGCCCTACGAGCAGTACTTC.

The chain has TRBV28 and TRBJ2-7; D ambiguous. Between the trimmed V and J ends, which lost 6 bases and 1 base, there was a span of 16 bases. This CDR3 contains 15 residues. CDR1 and CDR2 from the germline V gene are MDHEN and SYDVKM. Here the CDR3 DNA reads TGTGCCAGCAGCTCCCCCCGGCATGGGTCCTACGAGCAGTACTTC. Translation gives CASSSPRHGSYEQYF.

V gene TRBV5-4 combines with J gene TRBJ2-1, with D perhaps matching TRBD2 (5 bases). The germline gives CDR1 SGHNT, CDR2 YYREEE (reference sequence). Trimming left V 10 bases short and J 6 bases short, with 20 bases between. CDR3 size: 14 residues. This chain's CDR3 is CAYTLGGRSNEQFF. For the CDR3, the DNA is TGTGCCTACACTTTGGGCGGGCGTTCCAATGAGCAGTTCTTC.

The J gene is TRBJ2-7, the V gene TRBV30; 9 positions agree with TRBD1. CDR1 is GTSNPN and CDR2 is SVGIG in the germline V gene (reference sequence). The CDR3 consists of 15 residues. J was trimmed by 4 bases and V by 0 bases; bases with no gene match: 7. DNA of the CDR3: TGTGCCTGGAGTGTAGGGGACAGGGTTTTGTACGAGCAGTACTTC. Residues: CAWSVGDRVLYEQYF.

On this clone itself: One base separates it from a far larger clone, so it is likely a read error. The chain links TRBV18 to TRBJ2-7; maybe TRBD2 (6 bases). Trimming cost V 9 bases and J 6 bases, with 15 bases left between them. The length of the CDR3 is 12 residues. Germline assignment: CDR1 KGHSH and CDR2 LQKENI. The chain's CDR3 is CASPSGSGEQYF. CDR3 in DNA: TGTGCCAGTCCCTCAGGTAGCGGCGAGCAGTACTTC.